This passage covers 21 T cell receptor beta chains from one sample sequenced in a study of T cell responses to AZD1222 COVID-19 vaccine (dated by TCRdb to 2020 to 2023). The time point label here, explained by the study, means: baseline before first vaccination. The library came from the immunoSEQ multiplex PCR assay. TCRdb mirrors the immuneACCESS table, restricted to in-frame sequences. Some clones are absent from its copies; in checked studies, under half trace to an unresolved V gene, and the reason for the others is unknown. Here the sample has 150,000 or so clones; 90% occur a single time. 1.5% to 2% of the sample lies in the top ten. Source: peripheral blood, taken on day 0 of AZD1222 vaccination. These receptors were obtained from an adult in good health.

V usage is TRBV19 and J usage is TRBJ1-4, with D possibly matching TRBD1 (6 bases). CDR3 length: 14 residues. Looked up from germline, CDR1 is LNHDA and CDR2 is SQIVND (reference sequence). Trimming cost V 4 bases and J 10 bases, with 16 bases left between them. CDR3 sequence reads: CASSTRDTAVKLFF. As DNA, the CDR3 is TGTGCCAGTAGTACCCGGGACACCGCGGTAAAACTGTTTTTT. The full variable domain, its missing parts supplied by reference TRBV19 and TRBJ1-4, is DGGITQSPKYLFRKEGQNVTLSCEQNLNHDAMYWYRQDPGQGLRLIYYSQIVNDFQKGDIAEGYSVSREKKESFPLTVTSAQKNPTAFYLCASSTRDTAVKLFFGSGTQLSVL.

The chain has TRBV3-1 (or the pseudogene TRBV3-2) and TRBJ2-7, with a tentative D call TRBD2 (6 bases). CDR1 is LGHDT, CDR2 YNNKEL, per germline (reference sequence). The CDR3 has 14 residues. Trimming shortened V by 0 bases and J by 7 bases, and 13 bases separated the two germline ends. The CDR3 nucleotides are TGTGCCAGCAGCCAAGAGGGAGGAGGGTGGGAGCAGTACTTC. Translated: CASSQEGGGWEQYF.

The chain combines TRBV7-9 with TRBJ1-3; D possibly corresponds to TRBD1 (6 bases). Germline assignment: CDR1 SEHNR and CDR2 FQNEAQ (reference sequence). The CDR3 has 14 residues. V was clipped by 5 bases and J by 2 bases, with 10 bases between them. The CDR3 coding sequence is TGTGCCAGCAGCCCCGGGACAACTGGAAACACCATATATTTT. Encoded protein: CASSPGTTGNTIYF.

The chain links TRBV13 to TRBJ1-1; D uncertain. Trimming stripped 7 bases from V and 2 bases from J, with 11 bases between. The CDR3 runs 13 residues. The germline V gene encodes CDR1 PRHDT and CDR2 FYEKMQ (reference sequence). The CDR3 is CASTSRENTEAFF. CDR3 sequence (DNA): TGTGCCAGCACATCTAGGGAAAACACTGAAGCTTTCTTT.

J is TRBJ2-6 and V is TRBV7-2; no reliable D call. The V end was cut by 1 base, the J end by 2 bases, with 6 bases between. CDR1 is SGHTA, CDR2 FQGNSA, per germline. The CDR3 is 15 residues long. CDR3 bases: TGTGCCAGCAGCTTAGGTCTCCCTGGGGCCAACGTCCTGACTTTC. It specifies CASSLGLPGANVLTF.

The chain recombines TRBV19 with TRBJ1-2; D unclear. Germline V gives CDR1 LNHDA, CDR2 SQIVND (reference sequence). Trimming stripped 0 bases from V and 10 bases from J, with 15 bases between. The CDR3 loop spans 14 amino acids. CDR3 protein: CASSIDTGWGFYTF. CDR3 DNA sequence: TGTGCCAGTAGTATAGACACGGGTTGGGGTTTCTACACCTTC.

The rearrangement joins TRBV27 to TRBJ2-1; perhaps TRBD1 as D (6 bases). From germline, CDR1 is MNHEY and CDR2 SMNVEV (reference sequence). This CDR3 contains 13 residues. The V gene lost 4 bases and the J gene lost 8 bases, with 12 bases spanning the gap. Here the CDR3 DNA reads TGTGCCAGCAGTTACAGGGCGATCGATGAGCAGTTCTTC. Translated: CASSYRAIDEQFF.

The J gene is TRBJ1-4, the V gene TRBV29-1, with D possibly TRBD1 on 5 matching bases. Trimming left V 4 bases short and J 7 bases short, with 10 bases between. The CDR3 extends over 12 amino acids. Germline assignment: CDR1 SQVTM and CDR2 ANQGSEA. The CDR3: CSVGDPSEKLFF. CDR3 in DNA: TGCAGCGTTGGGGACCCTTCTGAAAAACTGTTTTTT. Based on the CDR3 plus reference TRBV29-1 and TRBJ1-4, the full variable domain is SAVISQKPSRDICQRGTSLTIQCQVDSQVTMMFWYRQQPGQSLTLIATANQGSEATYESGFVIDKFPISRPNLTFSTLTVSNMSPEDSSIYLCSVGDPSEKLFFGSGTQLSVL.

The chain employs TRBV24-1 and TRBJ2-1, with 9 nucleotides matching TRBD2. The CDR3 length is 17 residues. The trim removed 6 bases at V and 4 bases at J, leaving 12 bases unmatched. Germline CDR1 and CDR2: KGHDR and SFDVKD. CDR3 in amino acids: CATSFTAGGPRYNEQFF. For the CDR3, the DNA is TGTGCCACCAGTTTCACGGCGGGAGGGCCGCGTTACAATGAGCAGTTCTTC.

CDR3 nucleotides: TGTGCCAGCAGCATTACACCACAAGGCTACTATGGCTACACCTTC. It translates to CASSITPQGYYGYTF. The chain carries TRBV7-2 and TRBJ1-2; D is ambiguous. V shed 5 bases and J shed 3 bases, with 16 bases lying between them. This CDR3 is 15 amino acids long. Germline lookup yields CDR1 SGHTA and CDR2 FQGNSA.

This clone occurred once. The genes are TRBV11-1 and TRBJ2-7; D ambiguous. This CDR3 contains 13 residues. Germline values: CDR1 SGHAT, CDR2 FQDESV (reference sequence). V lost 3 bases and J lost 2, with 8 bases in between. CDR3 bases: TGTGCCAGCAGCTTTGCCGAGACCTACGAGCAGTACTTC. It specifies CASSFAETYEQYF. The entire variable domain, with the rest obtained from reference TRBV11-1 and TRBJ2-7, is as follows: EAEVAQSPRYKITEKSQAVAFWCDPISGHATLYWYRQILGQGPELLVQFQDESVVDDSQLPKDRFSAERLKGVDSTLKIQPAELGDSAMYLCASSFAETYEQYFGPGTRLTVT.

The chain carries TRBV11-3 and TRBJ2-1; D not resolved. CDR1 SGHNT and CDR2 YENEEA come from the germline V gene. Between the trimmed V and J ends, which lost 6 bases and 0 bases, there was a span of 9 bases. The CDR3 totals 14 residues. In DNA, the CDR3 is TGTGCCAGCAGTCTCCGTGGCTCCTACAATGAGCAGTTCTTC. Encoded protein: CASSLRGSYNEQFF.

The chain employs TRBV11-2 and TRBJ2-1; 10 bases map to TRBD2. The CDR3 has 16 amino acids. Trimming at V came to 1 base and at J to 2 bases, leaving 2 bases not matched to a gene. Looked up from germline, CDR1 is SGHAT and CDR2 is FQNNGV. The CDR3 loop is CASSLGGTSAYNEQFF. CDR3 DNA sequence: TGTGCCAGCAGCTTAGGGGGGACTAGCGCCTACAATGAGCAGTTCTTC.

The CDR3 coding sequence is TGCGCCAGCAGCCGAGGGGGCGGGGGTAAAAGCGAGACCCAGTACTTC. Its translation: CASSRGGGGKSETQYF. The chain combines TRBV4-1 with TRBJ2-5; D is perhaps TRBD1 or TRBD2 (7 bases each). V lost 4 bases and J lost 5, with 20 bases in between. This CDR3 spans 16 amino acids. Germline CDR1 is MGHRA and CDR2 is YSYEKL.

The chain couples TRBV12-3 or TRBV12-4 to TRBJ1-5, with unresolved D. Trimming cost V 6 bases and J 4 bases, with 7 bases left between them. This CDR3 is 12 amino acids long. Written as DNA, the CDR3 is TGTGCCAGCAGAACAGATAATCAGCCCCAGCATTTT. This gives the protein CASRTDNQPQHF.

The gene calls are TRBV14 and TRBJ2-2, with TRBD2 matching over 10 bases. Per germline, CDR1 SGHDN and CDR2 FVKESK. J was trimmed by 5 bases and V by 4 bases; bases with no gene match: 7. This CDR3 region has 16 residues. CDR3 loop: CASSPQAGGRTGELFF. CDR3 in DNA: TGTGCCAGCAGCCCGCAAGCGGGAGGGAGAACCGGGGAGCTGTTTTTT.

This chain joins TRBV6-6 and TRBJ1-1; TRBD1 is a possible D gene (5 bases). The CDR3 extends over 16 amino acids. Germline CDR1 reads MNHNY; CDR2 reads SVGAGI (reference sequence). With 1 base removed from V and 1 base from J, the gap between germline ends came to 13 bases. The CDR3 nucleotides are TGTGCCAGCAGTTACTTACCTCCCGACAGGAACACTGAAGCTTTCTTT. Translation: CASSYLPPDRNTEAFF.

This clone showed up just once. The gene calls are TRBV19 and TRBJ1-3; D unclear. V lost 4 bases, J lost 2 bases, and 9 bases lay in between. Germline lookup yields CDR1 LNHDA and CDR2 SQIVND (reference sequence). The CDR3 runs to 14 residues. Here the CDR3 DNA reads TGTGCCAGTAGTACCAGTGGAGCTGGAAACACCATATATTTT. Translating it yields CASSTSGAGNTIYF.

V gene TRBV7-9 combines with J gene TRBJ2-3; 10 bases are a match to TRBD2. The germline CDR1 and CDR2 sequences are SEHNR and FQNEAQ (reference sequence). The CDR3 covers 16 residues. V shed 4 bases, J shed 2 bases, and the junction held 6 bases outside the gene matches. This CDR3 is CASSSGLAGATDTQYF. The CDR3 coding sequence is TGTGCCAGCAGCTCCGGGCTAGCGGGAGCCACAGATACGCAGTATTTT.

The V call is TRBV9, the J call TRBJ2-7, with TRBD2 as a possible D gene (6 bases). The CDR3 covers 14 residues. Between the trimmed V and J ends, which lost 4 bases and 9 bases, there was a span of 20 bases. Per the germline V gene, CDR1 is SGDLS and CDR2 is YYNGEE. CDR3 in DNA: TGTGCCAGCAGCCCCTCCGGCACACTCGGGGGGCAGTACTTC. Translating gives CASSPSGTLGGQYF.

The chain is built from TRBV28 and TRBJ1-6; 7 bases line up with TRBD1. CDR1 MDHEN and CDR2 SYDVKM come from the germline V gene. CDR3 length: 16 residues. Trimming cost V 4 bases and J 4 bases; bases outside gene matches: 7. CDR3 residues: CASSSSTGKYNSPLHF. CDR3 coding DNA: TGTGCCAGCAGTTCCTCGACAGGGAAATATAATTCACCCCTCCACTTT.